This TCR beta chain was obtained from a study of blood T cell repertoires in COVID-19. Original handling: Scientists estimated how many nucleated cells there were by amplifying reference gene primers. Measured with immunoSEQ multiplex PCR; TCRdb has only the in-frame clones, and not every one. The V and J calls and clone size come from that table; D and trimming were worked out from the DNA. The sample lists approximately 450,000 clones; roughly 91% were seen once. V was clipped by 0 bases and J by 4 bases, with 4 bases between them. The CDR3 length is 13 residues. The germline V gene has CDR1 MNHEY and CDR2 SMNVEV (reference sequence).

This receptor was identified in a woman aged 25 to 39 with acute or convalescent COVID-19. The sequencing input was peripheral blood. The V call is TRBV27, the J call TRBJ1-5, with D hard to call. Here the CDR3 DNA reads TGTGCCAGCAGTTTATCCTTGAATCAGCCCCAGCATTTT. Amino acid sequence: CASSLSLNQPQHF.